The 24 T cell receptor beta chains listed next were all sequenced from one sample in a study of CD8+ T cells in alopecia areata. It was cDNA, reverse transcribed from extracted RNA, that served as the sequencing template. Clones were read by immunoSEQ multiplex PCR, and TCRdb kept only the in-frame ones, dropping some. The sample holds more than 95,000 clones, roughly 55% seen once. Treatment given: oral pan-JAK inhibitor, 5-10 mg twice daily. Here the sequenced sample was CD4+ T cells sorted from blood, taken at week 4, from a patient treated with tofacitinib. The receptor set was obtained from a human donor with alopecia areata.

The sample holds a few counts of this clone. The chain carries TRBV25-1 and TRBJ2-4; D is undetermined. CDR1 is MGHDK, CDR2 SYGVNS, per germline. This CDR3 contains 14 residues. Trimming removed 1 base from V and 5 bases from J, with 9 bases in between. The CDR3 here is CASSESVGQNIQYF. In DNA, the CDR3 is TGTGCCAGCAGTGAATCTGTAGGCCAAAACATTCAGTACTTC.

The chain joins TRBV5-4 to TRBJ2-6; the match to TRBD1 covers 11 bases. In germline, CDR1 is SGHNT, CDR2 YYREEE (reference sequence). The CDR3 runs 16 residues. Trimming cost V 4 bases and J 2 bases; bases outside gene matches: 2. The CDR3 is CASSGQGAAGANVLTF. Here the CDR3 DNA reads TGTGCCAGCAGCGGACAGGGGGCTGCTGGGGCCAACGTCCTGACTTTC.

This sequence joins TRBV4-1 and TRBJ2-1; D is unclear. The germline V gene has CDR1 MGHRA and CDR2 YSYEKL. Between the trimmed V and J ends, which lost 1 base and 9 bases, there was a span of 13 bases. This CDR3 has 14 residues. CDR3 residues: CASSQVFGWGEQFF. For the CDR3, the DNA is TGCGCCAGCAGCCAAGTTTTCGGGTGGGGTGAGCAGTTCTTC.

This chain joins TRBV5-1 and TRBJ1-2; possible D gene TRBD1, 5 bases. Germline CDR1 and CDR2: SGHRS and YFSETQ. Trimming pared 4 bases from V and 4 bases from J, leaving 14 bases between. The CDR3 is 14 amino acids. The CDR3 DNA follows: TGCGCCAGCAGCGAAGGACTGAGGGGCTATGGCTACACCTTC. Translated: CASSEGLRGYGYTF.

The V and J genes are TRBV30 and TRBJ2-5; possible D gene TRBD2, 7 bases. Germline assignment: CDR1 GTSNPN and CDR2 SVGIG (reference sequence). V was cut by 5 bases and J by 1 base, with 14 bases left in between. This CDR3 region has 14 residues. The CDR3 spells CAWERGGIQETQYF. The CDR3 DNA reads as TGTGCCTGGGAGAGGGGGGGCATCCAAGAGACCCAGTACTTC.

The CDR3 sequence is CASEGGQRTDTQYF. The CDR3 nucleotides are TGCGCCAGCGAAGGGGGACAACGCACAGATACGCAGTATTTT. The rearrangement links TRBV5-1 to TRBJ2-3, with D perhaps matching TRBD1 (6 bases). This CDR3 contains 14 residues. The V gene lost 7 bases and the J gene lost 1 base, with 13 bases spanning the gap. The germline V gene has CDR1 SGHRS and CDR2 YFSETQ.

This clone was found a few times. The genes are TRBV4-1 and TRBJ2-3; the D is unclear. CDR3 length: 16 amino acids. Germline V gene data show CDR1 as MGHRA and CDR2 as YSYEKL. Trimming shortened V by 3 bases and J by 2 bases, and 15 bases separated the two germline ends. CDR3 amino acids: CASSQGGHLNTDTQYF. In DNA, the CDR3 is TGCGCCAGCAGCCAGGGTGGCCACCTAAACACAGATACGCAGTATTTT.

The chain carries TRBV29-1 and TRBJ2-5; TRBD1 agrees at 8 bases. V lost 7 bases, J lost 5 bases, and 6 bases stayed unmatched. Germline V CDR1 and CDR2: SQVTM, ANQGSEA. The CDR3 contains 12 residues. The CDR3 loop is CSGTGGGETQYF. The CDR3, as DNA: TGCAGCGGAACAGGGGGTGGTGAGACCCAGTACTTC. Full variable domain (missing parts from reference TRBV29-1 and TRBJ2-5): SAVISQKPSRDICQRGTSLTIQCQVDSQVTMMFWYRQQPGQSLTLIATANQGSEATYESGFVIDKFPISRPNLTFSTLTVSNMSPEDSSIYLCSGTGGGETQYFGPGTRLLVL.

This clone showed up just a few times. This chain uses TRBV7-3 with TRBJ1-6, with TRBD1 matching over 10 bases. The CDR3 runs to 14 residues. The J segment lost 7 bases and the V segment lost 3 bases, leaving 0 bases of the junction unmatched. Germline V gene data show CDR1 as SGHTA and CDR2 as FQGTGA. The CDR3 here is CASSLDRGNSPLHF. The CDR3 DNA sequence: TGTGCCAGCAGCTTGGACAGGGGGAATTCACCCCTCCACTTT.

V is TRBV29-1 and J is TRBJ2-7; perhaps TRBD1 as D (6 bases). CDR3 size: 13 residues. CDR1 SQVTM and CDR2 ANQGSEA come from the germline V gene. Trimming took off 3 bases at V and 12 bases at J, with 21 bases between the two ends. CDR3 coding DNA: TGCAGCGTTGAGGGCCCGCGGCAGGGGAGTCGGTACTTC. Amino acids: CSVEGPRQGSRYF.

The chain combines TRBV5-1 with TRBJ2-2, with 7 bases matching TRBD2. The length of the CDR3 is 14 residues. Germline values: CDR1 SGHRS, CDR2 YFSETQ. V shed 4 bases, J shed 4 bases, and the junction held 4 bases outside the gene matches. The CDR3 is CASSKRGSTGELFF. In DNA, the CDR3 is TGCGCCAGCAGCAAGCGGGGTTCCACCGGGGAGCTGTTTTTT.

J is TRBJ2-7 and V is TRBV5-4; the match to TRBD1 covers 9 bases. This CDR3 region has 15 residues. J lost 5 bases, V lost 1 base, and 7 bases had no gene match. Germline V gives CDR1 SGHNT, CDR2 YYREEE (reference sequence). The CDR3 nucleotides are TGTGCCAGCAGCTTGCTGGGACAGGGTGATCACGAGCAGTACTTC. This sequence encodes CASSLLGQGDHEQYF.

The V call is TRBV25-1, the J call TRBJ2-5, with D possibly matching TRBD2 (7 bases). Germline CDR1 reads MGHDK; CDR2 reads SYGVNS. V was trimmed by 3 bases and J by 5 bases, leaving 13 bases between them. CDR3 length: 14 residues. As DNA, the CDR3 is TGTGCCAGCAGTGATGTGGGGAGGGGGGAGACCCAGTACTTC. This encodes CASSDVGRGETQYF.

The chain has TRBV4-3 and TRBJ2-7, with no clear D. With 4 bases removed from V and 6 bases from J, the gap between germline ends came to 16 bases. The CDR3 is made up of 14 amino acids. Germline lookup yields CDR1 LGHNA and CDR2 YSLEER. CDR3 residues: CASSLLDPSLEQYF. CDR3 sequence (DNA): TGCGCCAGCAGCCTCCTGGACCCGTCCCTCGAGCAGTACTTC.

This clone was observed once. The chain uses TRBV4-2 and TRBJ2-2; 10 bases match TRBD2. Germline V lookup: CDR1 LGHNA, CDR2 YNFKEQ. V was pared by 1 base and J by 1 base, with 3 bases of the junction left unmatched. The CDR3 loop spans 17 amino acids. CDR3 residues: CASSQGERGGNTGELFF. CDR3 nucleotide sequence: TGTGCCAGCAGCCAAGGCGAGCGGGGGGGGAACACCGGGGAGCTGTTTTTT.

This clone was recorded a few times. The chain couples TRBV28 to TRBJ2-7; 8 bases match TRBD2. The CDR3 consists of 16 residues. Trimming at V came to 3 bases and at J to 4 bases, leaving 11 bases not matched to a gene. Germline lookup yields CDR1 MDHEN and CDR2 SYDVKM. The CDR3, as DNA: TGTGCCAGCAGTTTCGGCCTAGCGGGTCGTTCTTACGAGCAGTACTTC. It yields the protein CASSFGLAGRSYEQYF.

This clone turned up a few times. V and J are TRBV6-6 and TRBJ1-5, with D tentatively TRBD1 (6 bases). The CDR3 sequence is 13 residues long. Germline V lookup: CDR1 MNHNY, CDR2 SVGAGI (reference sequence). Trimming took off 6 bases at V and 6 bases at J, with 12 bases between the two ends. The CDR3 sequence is CASRQGEGQPQHF. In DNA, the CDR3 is TGTGCCAGCAGACAGGGAGAAGGTCAGCCCCAGCATTTT.

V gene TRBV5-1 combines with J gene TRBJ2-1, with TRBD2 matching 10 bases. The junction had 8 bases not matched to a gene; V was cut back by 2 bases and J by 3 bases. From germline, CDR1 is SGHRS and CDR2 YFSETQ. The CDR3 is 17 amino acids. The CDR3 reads CASSFASLAGHYNEQFF. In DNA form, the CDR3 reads TGCGCCAGCAGCTTTGCCTCACTAGCGGGACACTACAATGAGCAGTTCTTC.

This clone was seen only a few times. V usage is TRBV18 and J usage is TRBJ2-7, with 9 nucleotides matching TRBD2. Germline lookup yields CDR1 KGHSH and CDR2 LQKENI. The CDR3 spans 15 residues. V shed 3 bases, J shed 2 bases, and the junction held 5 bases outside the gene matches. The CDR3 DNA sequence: TGTGCCAGCTCACCGGGGACTAGCAGTACCTACGAGCAGTACTTC. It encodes CASSPGTSSTYEQYF.

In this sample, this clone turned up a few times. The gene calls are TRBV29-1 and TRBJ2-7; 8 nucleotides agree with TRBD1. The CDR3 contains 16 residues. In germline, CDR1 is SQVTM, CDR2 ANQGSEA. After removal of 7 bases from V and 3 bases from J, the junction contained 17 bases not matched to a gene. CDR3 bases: TGCAGCGCCCTTGAGCGTAGGGACAGGTATTTCTACGAGCAGTACTTC. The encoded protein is CSALERRDRYFYEQYF.

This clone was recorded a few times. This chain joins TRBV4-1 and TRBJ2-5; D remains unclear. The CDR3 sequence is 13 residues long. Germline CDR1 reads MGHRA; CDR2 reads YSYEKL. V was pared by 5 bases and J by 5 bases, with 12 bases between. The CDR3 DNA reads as TGCGCCAGCAGCTCAAGTGGGGTTGAGACCCAGTACTTC. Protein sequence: CASSSSGVETQYF.

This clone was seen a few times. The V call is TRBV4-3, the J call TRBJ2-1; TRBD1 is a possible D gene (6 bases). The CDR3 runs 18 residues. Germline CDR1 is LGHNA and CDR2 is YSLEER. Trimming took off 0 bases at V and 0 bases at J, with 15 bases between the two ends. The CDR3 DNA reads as TGCGCCAGCAGCCAAGATTGGGGAGCGGACAGCTCCTACAATGAGCAGTTCTTC. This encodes CASSQDWGADSSYNEQFF.

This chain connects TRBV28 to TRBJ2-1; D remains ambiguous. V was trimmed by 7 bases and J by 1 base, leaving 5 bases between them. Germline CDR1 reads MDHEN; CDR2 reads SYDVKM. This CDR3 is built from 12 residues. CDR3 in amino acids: CASKGSYNEQFF. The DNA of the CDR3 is TGTGCCAGCAAAGGTTCCTACAATGAGCAGTTCTTC.

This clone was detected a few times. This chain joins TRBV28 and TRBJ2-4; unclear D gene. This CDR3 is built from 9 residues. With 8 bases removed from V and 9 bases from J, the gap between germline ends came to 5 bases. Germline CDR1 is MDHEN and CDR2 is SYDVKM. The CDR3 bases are TGTGCCAGCGGAACCATTCAGTACTTC. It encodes CASGTIQYF.